The clone carrying this T cell receptor beta chain occurred a few times. Its cognate antigen is unknown. This entry comes from a study of early T cells in non-severe SARS-CoV-2 infection. Study summary: Bulk RNA isolated from unsorted whole blood underwent sequencing; chains were not paired.

CDR3 length: 15 residues. With 7 bases removed from V and 1 base from J, the gap between germline ends came to 15 bases. CDR1 MNHEY and CDR2 SMNVEV come from the germline V gene (reference sequence). The library protocol tagged individual cDNA molecules with unique molecular identifiers. TCRdb passed the 5' RACE reads through MiXCR, listing each CDR3 protein once. This table holds about 100,000 distinct CDR3 sequences, about 12% found once. Study results and limitations: Database matching using VDJdb favored anti-spike CD8 responses, with private and CD4 specificities left missing.

The material sequenced was whole blood. This sequence was found in an adult who was a healthcare worker with PCR-confirmed SARS-CoV-2 infection or an uninfected control (not recorded which). This chain joins TRBV27 and TRBJ2-3, with D tentatively TRBD1 or TRBD2 (6 bases each). CDR3 coding DNA: TGTGCCAGCATCCCAAAAAGGGGGGGCACAGATACGCAGTATTTT. Protein: CASIPKRGGTDTQYF.